This T cell receptor beta chain was sequenced for a study of Ad26.COV2.S vaccination and SARS-CoV-2 variants. Turning to the study itself: Sample donor was a member of the COV1001 Ad26.COV2.S trial arm. Study-wide results and limits: Total responses of T cells may have been underestimated by the analyses of TCR breadth and depth.

The protocol was immunoSEQ multiplex PCR, while the TCRdb copy is restricted to in-frame clones and leaves out a portion. The sample contains 500,000 or so clones, 89% of which appear only once. Remarks on this clone: The antigen remains unidentified.

Germline V gene lookup returns CDR1 MNHEY and CDR2 SVGEGT. The length of the CDR3 is 12 residues. Trimming shortened V by 1 base and J by 12 bases, and 10 bases separated the two germline ends. The treatment here: approximately 18 received Ad26.COV2.S at low or high dose, single or two shots; about 5 received placebo; per-sample allocation not given. Material that was analyzed had been drawn on day 63 after the first vaccine or placebo injection. An Ad26 vector was used to express Wuhan-strain SARS-CoV-2 spike as the vaccine. The input for sequencing was peripheral blood, taken in a trial of Ad26.COV2.S vaccine versus placebo. This sequence was found in a person aged 18-65 years who received the Ad26.COV2.S COVID-19 vaccine or a placebo. The chain employs TRBV6-2 or TRBV6-3 and TRBJ2-1, with TRBD2 as a possible D gene (6 bases). CDR3 nucleotide sequence: TGTGCCAGCAGTTACTATAGCGGTGGGCAGTTCTTC. Translated, it gives CASSYYSGGQFF.